One T cell receptor beta chain is described in this entry. The antigen is unknown. The data were taken from a study of blood T cells in healthy people across ages. Primers used in a second PCR of about 6 to 11 cycles were a sample-barcoded 5' primer and a J-beta primer mix. TCRdb analysed the 5' RACE reads with MiXCR anew, one entry per CDR3 protein. The sample records hundreds of thousands of distinct CDR3 sequences, 35% to 45% being singletons. The germline V gene has CDR1 SEHNR and CDR2 FQNEAQ (reference sequence). This CDR3 has 15 residues. Whole-study results and caveats: Diversity figures derived from one million T cells were judged to underestimate the true value. Roughly linear age-related decline in beta diversity appeared, significant by age 40.

Sequencing was done on a sample of blood. This sequence was found in a woman aged 55-75 years in good health. The chain recombines TRBV7-9 with TRBJ2-4; possibly TRBD1 or TRBD2 for D (5 bases each). The closer fit of TRBJ2-7 to the DNA end suggests the J call may be wrong. The CDR3 sequence: CASSPRDALTYEQYF. DNA of the CDR3: TGTGCCAGCAGCCCCCGGGACGCGTTAACCTACGAGCAGTACTTC.